The clone carrying this T cell receptor (beta chain) was seen once. The antigen remains unidentified. Libraries were prepared by immunoSEQ multiplex PCR; TCRdb keeps only in-frame clonotypes and omits some of them. The repertoire holds about 1 million clones, with 65% to 80% as singletons. This entry is derived from a study of shared clonotypes between healthy human individuals. V lost 7 bases and J lost 2; bases outside the gene matches: 5. CDR3 length equals 14 residues. Per germline, CDR1 SGHRS and CDR2 YFSETQ. Broader study findings: Among donors, sharing of clonotypes was expected to be affected by sequencing depth.

The chain uses TRBV5-1 and TRBJ2-2; 7 positions agree with TRBD2. The TCR sequence derives from a man aged 18 to 30 in good health. Sequenced: memory CD4+ T cells sorted from blood. Subset described: CD45RA-negative fraction. CDR3 region: CASQGGGNTGELFF. In nucleotides, the CDR3 is TGCGCCAGCCAGGGCGGGGGAAACACCGGGGAGCTGTTTTTT.